This TCR beta chain stems from a study of blood T cell repertoires in COVID-19. CDR1 and CDR2 from the germline V gene are MRHNA and SNTAGT. The CDR3 extends over 18 amino acids. The V and J ends lost 7 bases and 0 bases, in that order; junction bases with no gene match: 10. Data came from immunoSEQ multiplex PCR; TCRdb stores just in-frame clones and leaves some out. The sample has 50,000 to 75,000 clones, 91% seen once. The chain employs TRBV6-4 and TRBJ2-3; 13 positions agree with TRBD2. Sequencing was carried out using peripheral blood. The TCR originated in a human donor in a cohort sampled during active COVID-19. CDR3 DNA sequence: TGTGCCAGCATATTATGGACTAGCGGGGGAACTAGCACAGATACGCAGTATTTT. This translates into CASILWTSGGTSTDTQYF.